A selection of T cell receptor beta chains follows, all from one sample in a study of T cell repertoires in cytomegalovirus infection. Each CDR3 protein gets one entry after TCRdb re-called the reads with MiXCR. The sample carries around 71,000 distinct CDR3 sequences, around 42% recorded once. No cognate antigen is known for these TCRs. Sequences were derived from CD8+ T cells from cultured PBMCs, sampled from culture after CMV antigen stimulation. Receptors originate from a human donor in good health (CMV status not recorded). Some clones in this sample may be carry-over from other donors' samples. Each CDR3 is given with its conserved first and last residue. D genes are given only for firm matches. Clone size is stated in some rows and not others, as once, few, many or a class when expanded.

v_call,j_call,d_call,cdr3_length,clone_size,cdr3_nt,cdr3_aa
TRBV4-1,TRBJ1-5,TRBD1,15,-,TGCGCCAGCAGCCAGGGGACAGGGATGAATCAGCCCCAGCATTTT,CASSQGTGMNQPQHF
TRBV7-6,TRBJ2-4,-,14,-,TGTGCCAGCAGCCCGTCACGGGGGTGGGACATTCAGTACTTC,CASSPSRGWDIQYF
TRBV2,TRBJ1-6,-,15,-,TGTGCCAGCAACCTACATCGTAGTATGGATTCACCCCTCCACTTT,CASNLHRSMDSPLHF
TRBV6-5,TRBJ1-1,-,14,-,TGTGCCAGCAGTTACAGGTCGGGGAACACTGAAGCTTTCTTT,CASSYRSGNTEAFF
TRBV7-6,TRBJ1-2,TRBD1,17,-,TGTGCCAGCAGCTCTCCGAGGCAGGGGGGTCCTAACTATGGCTACACCTTC,CASSSPRQGGPNYGYTF
TRBV2,TRBJ1-5,-,14,-,TGTGCCAGCGGAGGTTTACCCCCTAATCAGCCCCAGCATTTT,CASGGLPPNQPQHF
TRBV6-1,TRBJ1-5,-,15,-,TGTGCCAGCAGAAGACAGGTTAATAGCAATCAGCCCCAGCATTTT,CASRRQVNSNQPQHF
TRBV5-6,TRBJ2-1,TRBD1,15,-,TGTGCCAGCAACATGGGACAGAGCTCCTACAATGAGCAGTTCTTC,CASNMGQSSYNEQFF
TRBV7-2,TRBJ1-1,-,14,-,TGTGCCAGCAGTCACGGGGGAGCGGGGACTGAAGCTTTCTTT,CASSHGGAGTEAFF
TRBV20-1,TRBJ2-1,-,12,-,TGCAGTGGGGGGCCAGGCTACAATGAGCAGTTCTTC,CSGGPGYNEQFF
TRBV28,TRBJ1-5,TRBD1,15,-,TGTGCCAGCAGCTACGGACAGGGGGCCAATCAGCCCCAGCATTTT,CASSYGQGANQPQHF
TRBV2,TRBJ2-1,-,16,-,TGTGCCAGCAGTGAAGCGACAGCATTTTACTACAATGAGCAGTTCTTC,CASSEATAFYYNEQFF
TRBV6-8,TRBJ2-7,-,16,-,TGTGCCAGCAGCCCCGGGGCCGAAGGCCACCTAAACGAGCAGTACTTC,CASSPGAEGHLNEQYF
TRBV6-5,TRBJ2-1,TRBD1,11,few,TGTGCCAGCGGGACAGTGAATGAGCAGTTCTTC,CASGTVNEQFF
TRBV29-1,TRBJ2-2,-,13,-,TGCAGCGTTGAGGGTACGAACACCGGGGAGCTGTTTTTT,CSVEGTNTGELFF
TRBV7-6,TRBJ1-5,-,15,few,TGTGCCAGCAGCCCGAACCTGGGGGGGGATCAGCCCCAGCATTTT,CASSPNLGGDQPQHF